This T cell receptor beta chain is drawn from a study of shared clonotypes between healthy human individuals. This CDR3 is built from 18 residues. With 2 bases clipped from V and 5 bases from J, the junction kept 14 bases outside the gene matches. Germline lookup yields CDR1 SGHNT and CDR2 YYREEE (reference sequence). CD45RO-negative, CCR7-selected cells formed the naive CD8 fraction, which excluded terminally differentiated effector memory CD45RA+ cells. Generated by immunoSEQ multiplex PCR, the TCRdb table keeps only in-frame clones and is missing some. This table holds approximately 2,000,000 clones, just under 95% found once.

Sample: naive CD8+ T cells from PBMCs. The V and J genes are TRBV5-4 and TRBJ2-3, with 10 bases fitting TRBD2. This clonotype was sampled from a young man in good health. Some clones in this sample may be carry-over from other donors' samples. This CDR3 is CASSLLPYLAGAEDTQYF. Written as DNA, the CDR3 is TGTGCCAGCAGCTTATTACCCTATCTAGCGGGAGCGGAAGATACGCAGTATTTT.